This T cell receptor beta chain was recorded in a study of monozygotic twins with inflammatory bowel disease (dated by TCRdb to the late 2010s). Looking at the study overall: A total of some 28 monozygotic twin pairs were included in the full study, comprising nine German pairs (four IBD-concordant, five IBD-discordant) and 19 IBD-discordant Danish pairs. Within discordant pairs, disease-associated traits were sought mainly by comparing IBD patients with their genetically identical healthy co-twins. Each individual had, on average, about 151 000 unique TCRalpha sequences and 181 000 unique TCRbeta sequences available for analysis.

From each donor, a roughly 2.5 ml peripheral blood sample was collected into PAXgene tubes and stored at -80 degrees C. Total RNA was isolated from whole blood with the PAXgene blood miRNA kit on an automated QIAcube, without T cell sorting. Deep TCRalpha and TCRbeta repertoire profiling with unique molecular barcoding was performed on peripheral blood of monozygotic twin pairs concordant or discordant for inflammatory bowel disease. Smoking habits were recorded for all twin pairs, and individuals were classified as current, former or never smokers. Library construction relied on 5' RACE. The input for every TCR library was around 3,800 ng of total RNA. cDNA was synthesized with SMARTScribe reverse transcriptase in eight separate reactions per sample. During cDNA synthesis, template switching introduced unique molecular identifiers that contained a 6-nucleotide sample barcode. TCRalpha and TCRbeta cDNA was amplified in two nested PCRs of 16 and 9 cycles, and bead purification was carried out after each PCR. Before amplification, cDNA was treated with uracil DNA-glycosylase and purified using the QIAquick PCR purification kit. The second PCR added Illumina TruSeq-compatible adapters along with sample-specific barcodes. Library quality and concentration were assessed using TapeStation and Qubit, and roughly 5.5 ng of each library was pooled. Sequencing of the pooled libraries was done on an Illumina HiSeq2500 single-index Rapid Run using custom sequencing primers and 2 x 100 bp reads. For the original study's pipeline: UMI-based consensus assembly with MiGEC version 1.2.6 was used to correct PCR and sequencing errors. V(D)J alignment, clonotype assembly and CDR3 extraction were performed with MiXCR version 2.1.1. To normalise gene usage, clonotype sharing and MAIT/NKT TCR abundance, the analysis used the top 1000, 10 000 and 20 000 clonotypes per sample. After downsampling to 27 000 UMIs, diversity was calculated as the inverse Simpson index using the vegan R package. Paired Mann-Whitney U tests on discordant twin pairs were used, with Benjamini-Hochberg multiple-testing correction. Based on TCRdb reprocessing of the reads, there is one entry per CDR3 protein sequence, and DNA is missing. Clone size and V and J calls follow TCRdb, not the original study. The sample's records list some 450,000 distinct CDR3 sequences. In total, the top ten clones hold about 2.6% of the sample.

Remarks on this clonotype: The antigen this receptor binds is unknown.

Per the germline V gene, SGHTA is the CDR1 and FQGTGA is the CDR2. The CDR3 measures 14 amino acids from cysteine to phenylalanine. The nucleotide record is missing. The research as a whole found: Repertoire similarity did not differ between concordant and discordant twins, possibly due to limited statistical power. Distinction between different T cell subtypes could not be achieved in the analysis. TCRbeta repertoire diversity, by inverse Simpson index, was decreased in IBD patients compared with their healthy co-twins. The results gave no support for a single strong signal or clonotype linked to IBD. Background noise and inter-individual variability may have been introduced into the repertoires by the differing immunosuppressive treatments among patients. IBD patients shared fewer clonotypes with other individuals than healthy twins did, most markedly in patients showing signs of disease activity.

This TCR was sampled from a human donor with ulcerative colitis or Crohn's disease, or a healthy co-twin of an affected twin (not recorded which). The chain uses TRBV7-3 and TRBJ1-2; TCRdb's assignment of TRBD1 cannot be checked, as there is no DNA. Sequencing was performed on blood. CDR3 reads: CASSSSGTDYGYTF.